This T cell receptor (beta chain) was captured in a study of T cell repertoires in cytomegalovirus infection. Study overall: Both a matching HLA type and CMV infection were indicated by public TCR beta signatures. Study findings and constraints: The study found HLA-C-restricted CMV-specific TCR beta clonotypes dominating the ex vivo response. Summed frequency of public TCR beta families distinguished CMV carriers with the relevant HLA.

TCRdb re-derived calls from the reads in MiXCR, one entry per CDR3 protein. The sample has approximately 750,000 distinct CDR3 sequences, less than 40% seen once. CDR3 length: 12 residues. Germline V CDR1 and CDR2: DFQATT, SNEGSKA (reference sequence). Trimming took 3 bases from V and 11 from J, leaving 14 bases between them. To note about this clonotype: Its cognate antigen is unknown.

The sequenced material came from PBMCs. This clonotype was obtained from a human donor in good health (CMV status not recorded). Some clones in this sample may be carry-over from other donors' samples. The chain has TRBV20-1 and TRBJ2-1; D is uncertain. CDR3 region: CSARTRDFKQFF. CDR3 DNA: TGCAGTGCTAGGACTCGTGACTTTAAGCAGTTCTTC.